This T cell receptor (beta chain) was documented in a study of T cells in Graves' hyperthyroidism and ophthalmopathy. This clonotype was observed at least ten times. Its antigen is unidentified. The patients, who ranged from 18 to 65 in age, presented with newly diagnosed hyperthyroidism lasting under 2 months. Orbital computed tomography, thyroid ultrasound, serum thyroxine and TRAb, and clinical symptoms together informed the diagnoses. Fresh 10 ml peripheral blood yielded PBMCs. Amplified regions were TCR beta CDR3 sequences from RNA transcripts. HTBI primers were used for first-round RT-PCR of the TCR CDR3. MiXCR, run by TCRdb on the multiplex PCR reads, gives a single entry per CDR3 protein. The table shows about 350,000 distinct CDR3 sequences, with roughly 14% occurring only once. Findings and caveats of the study: Blood also contained most expanded thyroid clonotypes above 0.001.

From germline, CDR1 is SEHNR and CDR2 FQNEAQ (reference sequence). V was shortened by 4 bases and J by 4 bases, with 16 bases between the two germline ends. This CDR3 has 15 residues. The chain carries TRBV7-9 and TRBJ1-1, with a weak D call TRBD1 (5 bases). The TCR sequence derives from a woman younger than 45 with Graves' hyperthyroidism. Sample: blood. The CDR3 here is CASSCPGTVCTEAFF. In DNA, the CDR3 is TGTGCCAGCAGCTGTCCCGGGACGGTTTGCACTGAAGCTTTCTTT.